The rows below give T cell receptor beta chains drawn from one sample of a study of neurological immune-mediated disorders. In TCRdb, the 5' RACE reads were re-called with MiXCR into one record per CDR3 protein. This repertoire shows 18,000 or so distinct CDR3 sequences, 11% to 15% found once; its top ten account for 6% to 8%. Sequenced material: CD4+ T cells from blood. The receptors here all came from a woman aged 60-75 years with HTLV-1-associated myelopathy (HAM/TSP). CDR3s leave out the opening cysteine and the closing phenylalanine or tryptophan. Each record gives: clone size, J gene, V gene, CDR3 protein. Size is stated for part of the rows, as once, few or many counts, or as a class when the clone is expanded.

>.|TRBJ2-3|TRBV20-1
SARTYRESTDTQY
>many|TRBJ1-1|TRBV12-3/TRBV12-4
ASSLSLNTEAF
>medium-sized|TRBJ2-7|TRBV20-1
SARRGGYSYEQY
>many|TRBJ2-7|TRBV7-2
ASSLDASRSYEQY
>few|TRBJ2-6|TRBV5-1
ASSPGQTSGANVLT
>many|TRBJ1-6|TRBV18
ASSPQVSDSPLH
>many|TRBJ1-4|TRBV6-9
ASTPTGKLF
>.|TRBJ2-3|TRBV7-2
ASSWELGTDTKY
>.|TRBJ2-2|TRBV20-1
SSSGLAGAGELF
>few|TRBJ2-7|TRBV7-2
ASSLAVANEQY
>many|TRBJ1-2|TRBV5-5
ASSHRQGNGYT
>medium-sized|TRBJ1-1|TRBV7-8
ASSHSGEAF
>many|TRBJ1-2|TRBV7-2
ASSPTFGGYT
>many|TRBJ2-1|TRBV6-2/TRBV6-3
ASTSIRRGGYNEQF